These T cell receptor beta chains were read from a single sample in a study of blood T cell repertoires in COVID-19. The data were produced by immunoSEQ multiplex PCR, yet TCRdb's version contains in-frame clones alone and is incomplete. The sample lists about 320,000 clones; approximately 90% were seen once. Sequenced material: PBMCs or T cells enriched from blood (not recorded which). The origin of the receptors is a woman aged 18-29 years who had recovered from COVID-19. Both conserved end residues are part of each CDR3. Fields, in order: D gene, clone size, CDR3 length, V gene, J gene, CDR3 protein, CDR3 DNA. A D gene is named only where the DNA matches it firmly. Size tells how often a clone was seen (once, few, many) or the class of an expanded clone, and some rows leave it out.

NA	NA	18	TRBV15	TRBJ2-7	CATSSSLSPGLPTYEQYF	TGTGCCACCAGCAGCTCGCTATCTCCGGGACTTCCCACCTACGAGCAGTACTTC
TRBD1	few	13	TRBV30	TRBJ1-1	CAWRQGAGSEAFF	TGTGCCTGGAGACAGGGGGCGGGGTCTGAAGCTTTCTTT
TRBD1	NA	16	TRBV7-9	TRBJ1-2	CASSPPGQTTNYGYTF	TGTGCCAGCAGCCCCCCGGGACAGACTACTAACTATGGCTACACCTTC
TRBD1	NA	17	TRBV6-9	TRBJ1-1	CASSYANPGQGATEAFF	TGTGCCAGCAGTTACGCGAACCCGGGACAGGGGGCGACTGAAGCTTTCTTT
NA	NA	14	TRBV7-9	TRBJ1-2	CASSLDGRNYGYTF	TGTGCCAGCAGCTTAGACGGGAGAAACTATGGCTACACCTTC
TRBD2	once	15	TRBV4-2	TRBJ2-1	CASSQAGGLGNEQFF	TGTGCCAGCAGCCAAGCGGGGGGGCTCGGCAATGAGCAGTTCTTC
TRBD1	once	18	TRBV11-2	TRBJ1-1	CASSLDRGSGQVNTEAFF	TGTGCCAGCAGCTTAGATCGTGGGAGCGGACAGGTGAACACTGAAGCTTTCTTT
NA	NA	14	TRBV24-1	TRBJ2-2	CATSPTGWTGELFF	TGTGCCACCAGTCCTACAGGGTGGACCGGGGAGCTGTTTTTT
NA	few	15	TRBV2	TRBJ1-2	CASNQNTDTFYGYTF	TGTGCCAGCAACCAAAACACCGATACATTCTATGGCTACACCTTC
NA	NA	12	TRBV29-1	TRBJ1-1	CSVVLSGLEAFF	TGCAGCGTTGTATTATCAGGGCTTGAAGCTTTCTTT
NA	NA	13	TRBV11-2	TRBJ2-3	CASSLDQGDTQYF	TGTGCCAGCAGCTTAGACCAGGGGGATACGCAGTATTTT
TRBD1	NA	15	TRBV3-1/TRBV3-2	TRBJ1-2	CASSRDRVGNYGYTF	TGTGCCAGCAGCCGGGACAGGGTGGGTAACTATGGCTACACCTTC
TRBD1	NA	17	TRBV18	TRBJ1-2	CASSLHTPSGGPGGYTF	TGTGCCAGCTCACTCCATACTCCCTCAGGGGGCCCTGGTGGCTACACCTTC
NA	NA	16	TRBV27	TRBJ2-5	CASSLSSWARQETQYF	TGTGCCAGCAGTTTGTCTAGCTGGGCCCGCCAAGAGACCCAGTACTTC
NA	NA	14	TRBV14	TRBJ2-1	CASSQGRRYNEQFF	TGTGCCAGCAGCCAAGGGAGGCGTTACAATGAGCAGTTCTTC
NA	NA	14	TRBV6-4	TRBJ2-3	CASSGDRSTDTQYF	TGTGCCAGCAGTGGAGACAGAAGCACAGATACGCAGTATTTT
NA	NA	15	TRBV6-5	TRBJ1-5	CASREHDSSNQPQHF	TGTGCCAGCAGAGAGCACGACTCTAGCAATCAGCCCCAGCATTTT
TRBD1	few	13	TRBV6-5	TRBJ1-1	CASRGQVNTEAFF	TGTGCCAGCAGGGGACAGGTAAACACTGAAGCTTTCTTT
NA	NA	13	TRBV3-1/TRBV3-2	TRBJ1-1	CASSQAEGVEAFF	TGTGCCAGCAGCCAGGCCGAGGGAGTGGAGGCTTTCTTT
TRBD1	NA	15	TRBV28	TRBJ2-7	CAGKSVRDSNYEQYF	TGTGCCGGCAAATCGGTCCGGGACAGTAACTACGAGCAGTACTTC